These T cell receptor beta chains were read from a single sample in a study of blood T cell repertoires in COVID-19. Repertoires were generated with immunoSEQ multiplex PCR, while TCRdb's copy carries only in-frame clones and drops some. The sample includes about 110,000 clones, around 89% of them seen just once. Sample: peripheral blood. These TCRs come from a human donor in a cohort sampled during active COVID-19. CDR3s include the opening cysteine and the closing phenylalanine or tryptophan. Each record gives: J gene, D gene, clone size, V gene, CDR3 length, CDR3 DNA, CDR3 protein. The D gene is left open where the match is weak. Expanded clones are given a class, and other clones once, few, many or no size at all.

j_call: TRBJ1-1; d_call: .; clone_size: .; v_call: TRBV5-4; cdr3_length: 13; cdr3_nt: TGTGCCAGCAGTCTTACAGACAACACTGAAGCTTTCTTT; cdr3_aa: CASSLTDNTEAFF
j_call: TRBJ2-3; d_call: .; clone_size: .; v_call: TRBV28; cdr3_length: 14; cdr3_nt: TGTGCCAGCAGTTATGAGCGGAGCACAGATACGCAGTATTTT; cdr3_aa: CASSYERSTDTQYF
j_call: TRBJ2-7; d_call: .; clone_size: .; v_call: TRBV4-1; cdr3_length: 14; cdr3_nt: TGCGCCAGCAGCCAAGAGGTCAGGGTCTACGAGCAGTACTTC; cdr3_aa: CASSQEVRVYEQYF
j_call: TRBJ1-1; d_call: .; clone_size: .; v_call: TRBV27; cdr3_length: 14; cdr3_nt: TGTGCCAGCAGTTTTACGACAGGACTCACTGAAGCTTTCTTT; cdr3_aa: CASSFTTGLTEAFF
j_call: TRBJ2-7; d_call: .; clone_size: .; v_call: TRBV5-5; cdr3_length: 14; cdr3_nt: TGTGCCAGCAGCCTGGGACCGCTAGACTACGAGCAGTACTTC; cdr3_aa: CASSLGPLDYEQYF
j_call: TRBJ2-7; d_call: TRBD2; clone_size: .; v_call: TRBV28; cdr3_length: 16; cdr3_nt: TGTGCCAGCAGCCGTAGCGGGAGGGCCCTACCCTACGAGCAGTACTTC; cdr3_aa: CASSRSGRALPYEQYF
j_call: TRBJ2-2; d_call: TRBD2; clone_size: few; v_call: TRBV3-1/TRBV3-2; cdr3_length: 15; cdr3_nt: TGTGCCAGCAGCCAAGCACTAGCGGGGACCGGGGAGCTGTTTTTT; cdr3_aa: CASSQALAGTGELFF
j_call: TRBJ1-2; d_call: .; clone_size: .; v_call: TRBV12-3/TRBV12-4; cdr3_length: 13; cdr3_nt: TGTGCCAGCAGTTTGGCCAGGAACTATGGCTACACCTTC; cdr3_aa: CASSLARNYGYTF
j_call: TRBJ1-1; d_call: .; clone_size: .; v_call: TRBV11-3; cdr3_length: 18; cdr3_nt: TGTGCCAGCAGCTTAAATGTCTCAACCACGGGACAGAACACTGAAGCTTTCTTT; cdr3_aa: CASSLNVSTTGQNTEAFF
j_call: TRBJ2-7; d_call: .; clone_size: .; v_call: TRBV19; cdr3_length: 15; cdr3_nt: TGTGCCAGTAGTATATCCCCGCGGAGAGGTTACGAGCAGTACTTC; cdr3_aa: CASSISPRRGYEQYF
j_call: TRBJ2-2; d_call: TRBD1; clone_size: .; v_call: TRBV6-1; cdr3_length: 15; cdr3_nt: TGTGCCAGCAGTGACCCCAGGGGGAACGCCGGGGAGCTGTTTTTT; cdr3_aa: CASSDPRGNAGELFF
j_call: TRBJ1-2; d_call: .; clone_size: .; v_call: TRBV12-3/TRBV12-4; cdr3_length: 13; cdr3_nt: TGTGCCAGCTACTTGGGGGGGACCTATGGCTACACCTTC; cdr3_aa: CASYLGGTYGYTF
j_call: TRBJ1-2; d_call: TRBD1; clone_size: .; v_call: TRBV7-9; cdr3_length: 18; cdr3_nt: TGTGCCAGCAGCTTAGTGGGGACAGGGCATAGAACTAACTATGGCTACACCTTC; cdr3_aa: CASSLVGTGHRTNYGYTF
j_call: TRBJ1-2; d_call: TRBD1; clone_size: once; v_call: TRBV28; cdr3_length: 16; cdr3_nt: TGTGCCAGCAGTCCTTCCGGGACAGGGGCCGACTATGGCTACACCTTC; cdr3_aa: CASSPSGTGADYGYTF
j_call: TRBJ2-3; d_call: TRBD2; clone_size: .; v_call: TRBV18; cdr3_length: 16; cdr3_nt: TGTGCCAGCTCACCACGTCAACTAGCGGGGGGTGATACGCAGTATTTT; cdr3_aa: CASSPRQLAGGDTQYF
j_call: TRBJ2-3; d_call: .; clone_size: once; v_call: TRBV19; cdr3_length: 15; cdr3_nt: TGTGCCACCCGAGGGACTCCACCTTTCGCAGATACGCAGTATTTT; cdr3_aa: CATRGTPPFADTQYF
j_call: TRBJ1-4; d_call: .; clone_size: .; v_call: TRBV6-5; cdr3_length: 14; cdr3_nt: TGTGCCAGCAGTTCGACAATGGCTAATGAAAAACTGTTTTTT; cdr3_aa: CASSSTMANEKLFF
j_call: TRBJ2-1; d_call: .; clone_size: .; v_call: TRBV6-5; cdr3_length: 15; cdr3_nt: TGTGCCAGCAGTTACAAGCATTTCCCTTACAATGAGCAGTTCTTC; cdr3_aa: CASSYKHFPYNEQFF
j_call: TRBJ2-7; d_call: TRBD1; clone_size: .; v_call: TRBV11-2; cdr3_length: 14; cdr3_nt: TGTGCCAGCATCAGGGGGACCACCTCCGGCGAGCAGTACTTC; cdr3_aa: CASIRGTTSGEQYF
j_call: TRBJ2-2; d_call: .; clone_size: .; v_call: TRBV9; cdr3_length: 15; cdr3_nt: TGTGCCAGCAGCGTAGGAGGGGGGGGCACCGGGGAGCTGTTTTTT; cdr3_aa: CASSVGGGGTGELFF
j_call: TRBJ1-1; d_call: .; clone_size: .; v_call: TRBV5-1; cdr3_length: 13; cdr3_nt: TGCGCCAGCAGCCAACAGGGAAACACTGAAGCTTTCTTT; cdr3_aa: CASSQQGNTEAFF
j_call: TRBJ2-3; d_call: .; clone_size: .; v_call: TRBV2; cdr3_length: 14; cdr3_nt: TGTGCCAGCAGTGTCCTACAGGGCCCGGATACGCAGTATTTT; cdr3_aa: CASSVLQGPDTQYF
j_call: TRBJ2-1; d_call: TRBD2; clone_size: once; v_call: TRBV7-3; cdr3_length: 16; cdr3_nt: TGTGCCAGCAGCGCCGGACTAGCGGGGGGTTCCGACTCCCAGTTCTTC; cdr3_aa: CASSAGLAGGSDSQFF
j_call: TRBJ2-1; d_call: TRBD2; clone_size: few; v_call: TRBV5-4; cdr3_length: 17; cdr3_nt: TGTGCCAGCAGCTTGGAGGGAACTAGCGGGGGTTACAATGAGCAGTTCTTC; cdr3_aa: CASSLEGTSGGYNEQFF
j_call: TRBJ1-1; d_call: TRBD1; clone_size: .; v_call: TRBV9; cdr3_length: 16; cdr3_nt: TGTGCCAGCAGCGTAGCTACAGGGGGCCCGAACACTGAAGCTTTCTTT; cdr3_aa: CASSVATGGPNTEAFF
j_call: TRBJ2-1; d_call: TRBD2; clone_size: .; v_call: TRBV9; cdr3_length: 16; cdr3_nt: TGTGCCAGCAGCGTAGAGGCTAGCGGGGCTAGGGATGAGCAGTTCTTC; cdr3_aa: CASSVEASGARDEQFF
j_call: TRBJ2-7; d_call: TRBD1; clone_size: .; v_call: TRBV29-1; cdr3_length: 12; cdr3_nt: TGCAGCGCTTGGGGACAGACTTACGAGCAGTACTTC; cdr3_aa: CSAWGQTYEQYF
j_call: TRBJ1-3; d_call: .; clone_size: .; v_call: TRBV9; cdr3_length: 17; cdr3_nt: TGTGCCAGCAGCGTAGGGTGGCTGGGGCCATCTGGAAACACCATATATTTT; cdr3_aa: CASSVGWLGPSGNTIYF
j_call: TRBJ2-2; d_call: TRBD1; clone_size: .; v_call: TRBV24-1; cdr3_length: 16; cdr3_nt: TGTGCCACCAGTGATATAACAGGGGGCCCGTCCGGGGAGCTGTTTTTT; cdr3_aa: CATSDITGGPSGELFF
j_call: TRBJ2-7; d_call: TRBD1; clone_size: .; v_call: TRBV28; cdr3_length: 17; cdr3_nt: TGTGCCAGCAGTACCCAGACAGGGGGCTCGCAAAACTACGAGCAGTACTTC; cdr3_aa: CASSTQTGGSQNYEQYF
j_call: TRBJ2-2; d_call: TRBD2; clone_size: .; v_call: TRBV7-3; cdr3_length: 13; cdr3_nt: TGTGCCAGCAGTCGCGGGGGCACCGGGGAGCTGTTTTTT; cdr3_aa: CASSRGGTGELFF
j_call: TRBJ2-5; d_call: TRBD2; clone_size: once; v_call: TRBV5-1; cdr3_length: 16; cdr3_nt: TGCGCCAGCAGCTTTTTTGGACTAGCGGGCCAAGAGACCCAGTACTTC; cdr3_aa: CASSFFGLAGQETQYF
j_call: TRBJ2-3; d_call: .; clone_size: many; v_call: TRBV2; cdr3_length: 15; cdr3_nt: TGTGCCAGCACGACATTGCAGTCTAGCACAGATACGCAGTATTTT; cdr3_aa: CASTTLQSSTDTQYF
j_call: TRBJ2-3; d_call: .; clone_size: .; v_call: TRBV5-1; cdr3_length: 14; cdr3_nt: TGCGCCAGCAGCTTGGAAGGGGTGACAGATACGCAGTATTTT; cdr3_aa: CASSLEGVTDTQYF
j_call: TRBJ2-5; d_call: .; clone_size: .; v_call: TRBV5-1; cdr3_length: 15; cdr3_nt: TGCGCCAGCAGCTTCTTTATGACTGGGGAGGAGACCCAGTACTTC; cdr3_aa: CASSFFMTGEETQYF
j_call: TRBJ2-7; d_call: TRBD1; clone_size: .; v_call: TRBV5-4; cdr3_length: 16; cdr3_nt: TGTGCCAGCAGCTTGGGGGGAAACAGGGGCAAGGACGAGCAGTACTTC; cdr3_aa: CASSLGGNRGKDEQYF
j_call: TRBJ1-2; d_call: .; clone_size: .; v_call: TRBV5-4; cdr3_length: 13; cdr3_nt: TGTGCCATCCGGGGTGGGGGCATCTATGGCTACACCTTC; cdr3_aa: CAIRGGGIYGYTF
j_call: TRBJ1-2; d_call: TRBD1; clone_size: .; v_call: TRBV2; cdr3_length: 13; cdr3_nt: TGTGCCAGCAGTGCCGGGACAGGGTATGGCTACACCTTC; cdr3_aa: CASSAGTGYGYTF
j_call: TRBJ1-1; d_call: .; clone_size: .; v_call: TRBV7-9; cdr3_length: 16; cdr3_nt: TGTGCCAGCAGCTTCCCTGTAGGGGCGATGAACACTGAAGCTTTCTTT; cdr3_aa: CASSFPVGAMNTEAFF
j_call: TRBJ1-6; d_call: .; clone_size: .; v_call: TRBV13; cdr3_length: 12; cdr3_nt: TGTGCCAGCAGCTTTCGGAATTCACCCCTCCACTTT; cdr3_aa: CASSFRNSPLHF
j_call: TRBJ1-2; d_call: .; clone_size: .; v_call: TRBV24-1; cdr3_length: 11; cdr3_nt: TGTGCCACCAGTGATACATATGGCTACACCTTC; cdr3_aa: CATSDTYGYTF
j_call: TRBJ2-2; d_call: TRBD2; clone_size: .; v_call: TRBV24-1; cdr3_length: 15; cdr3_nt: TGTGCCACCAGTACTGCTAGCGGAAACACCGGGGAGCTGTTTTTT; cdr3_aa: CATSTASGNTGELFF
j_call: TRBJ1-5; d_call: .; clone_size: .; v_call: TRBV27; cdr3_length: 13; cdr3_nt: TGTGCCAGCAGTCAGGGTTTAGGTCAGCCCCAGCATTTT; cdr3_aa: CASSQGLGQPQHF
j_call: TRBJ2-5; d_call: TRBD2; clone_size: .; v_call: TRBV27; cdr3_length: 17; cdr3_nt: TGTGCCAGCAGTGCTGACACTAGCGGGAGGGCCGGTGAGACCCAGTACTTC; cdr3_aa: CASSADTSGRAGETQYF
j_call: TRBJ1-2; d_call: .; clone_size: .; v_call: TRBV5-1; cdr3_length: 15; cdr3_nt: TGCGCCAGCAGCTTGGCCGTAGGGGGGGCGCAAGGCTACACCTTC; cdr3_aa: CASSLAVGGAQGYTF
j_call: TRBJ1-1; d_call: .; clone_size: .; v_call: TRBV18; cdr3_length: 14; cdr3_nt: TGTGCCAGCTCAAACAGGGCGGTGAACACTGAAGCTTTCTTT; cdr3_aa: CASSNRAVNTEAFF
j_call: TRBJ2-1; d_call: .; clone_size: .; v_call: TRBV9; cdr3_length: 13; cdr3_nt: TGTGCCAGCAGCGTAGTGGGAGAAAATGAGCAGTTCTTC; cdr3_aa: CASSVVGENEQFF
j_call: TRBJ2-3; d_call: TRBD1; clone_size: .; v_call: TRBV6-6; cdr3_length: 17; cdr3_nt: TGTGCCAGCAGTCAACGGGACAGGGGGCATGGAATAGATACGCAGTATTTT; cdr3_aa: CASSQRDRGHGIDTQYF
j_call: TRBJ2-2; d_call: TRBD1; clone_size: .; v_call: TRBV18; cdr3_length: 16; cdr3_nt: TGTGCCAGCTCACCAGGGACAGGGAGATTGGCCGGGGAGCTGTTTTTT; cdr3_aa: CASSPGTGRLAGELFF
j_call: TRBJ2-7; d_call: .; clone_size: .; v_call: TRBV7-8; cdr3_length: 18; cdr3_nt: TGTGCCAGCAGCTTGGTGTACTCTGAATGGGACACGTCCTACGAGCAGTACTTC; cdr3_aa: CASSLVYSEWDTSYEQYF
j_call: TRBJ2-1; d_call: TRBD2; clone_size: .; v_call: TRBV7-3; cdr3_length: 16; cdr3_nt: TGTGCCAGCAGCTCCACCGGGACTAGCGGGGGTTATGAGCAGTTCTTC; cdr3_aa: CASSSTGTSGGYEQFF
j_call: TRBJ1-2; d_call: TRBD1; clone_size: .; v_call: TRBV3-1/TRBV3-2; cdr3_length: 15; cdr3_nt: TGTGCCAGCAGCCAGGTAGGGGGCGCTAGGAATGGCTACACCTTC; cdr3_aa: CASSQVGGARNGYTF
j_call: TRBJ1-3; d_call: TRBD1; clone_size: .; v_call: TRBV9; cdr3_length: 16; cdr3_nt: TGTGCCAGCAGCGCCCGGGGACAGCTCTCTGGAAACACCATATATTTT; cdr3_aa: CASSARGQLSGNTIYF
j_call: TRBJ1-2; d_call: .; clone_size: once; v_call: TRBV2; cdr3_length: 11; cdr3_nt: TGTGCCAGCAGGATGAACGAGGGCTACACCTTC; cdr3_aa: CASRMNEGYTF
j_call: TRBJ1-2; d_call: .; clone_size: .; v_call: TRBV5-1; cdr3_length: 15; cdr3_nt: TGCGCCAGCAGCTCAGGATCAGGGGAAGGATATGGCTACACCTTC; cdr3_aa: CASSSGSGEGYGYTF